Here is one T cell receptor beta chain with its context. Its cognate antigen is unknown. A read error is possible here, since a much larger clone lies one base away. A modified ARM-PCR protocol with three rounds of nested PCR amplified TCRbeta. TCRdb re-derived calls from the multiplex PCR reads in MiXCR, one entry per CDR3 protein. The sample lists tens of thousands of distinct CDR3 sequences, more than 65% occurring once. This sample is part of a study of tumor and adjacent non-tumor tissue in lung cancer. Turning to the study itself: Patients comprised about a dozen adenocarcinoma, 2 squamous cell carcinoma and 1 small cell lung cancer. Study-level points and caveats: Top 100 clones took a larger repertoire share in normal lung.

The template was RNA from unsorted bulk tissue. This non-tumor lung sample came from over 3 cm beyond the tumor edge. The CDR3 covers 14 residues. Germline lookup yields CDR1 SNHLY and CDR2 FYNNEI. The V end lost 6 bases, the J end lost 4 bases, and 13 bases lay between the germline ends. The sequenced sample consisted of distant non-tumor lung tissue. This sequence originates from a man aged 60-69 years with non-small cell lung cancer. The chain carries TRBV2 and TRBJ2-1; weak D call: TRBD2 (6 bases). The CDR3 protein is CASREEGGYNEQFF. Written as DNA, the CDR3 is TGTGCCAGCAGGGAGGAGGGCGGGTACAATGAGCAGTTCTTC. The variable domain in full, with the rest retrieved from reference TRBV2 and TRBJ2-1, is EPEVTQTPSHQVTQMGQEVILRCVPISNHLYFYWYRQILGQKVEFLVSFYNNEISEKSEIFDDQFSVERPDGSNFTLKIRSTKLEDSAMYFCASREEGGYNEQFFGPGTRLTVL.